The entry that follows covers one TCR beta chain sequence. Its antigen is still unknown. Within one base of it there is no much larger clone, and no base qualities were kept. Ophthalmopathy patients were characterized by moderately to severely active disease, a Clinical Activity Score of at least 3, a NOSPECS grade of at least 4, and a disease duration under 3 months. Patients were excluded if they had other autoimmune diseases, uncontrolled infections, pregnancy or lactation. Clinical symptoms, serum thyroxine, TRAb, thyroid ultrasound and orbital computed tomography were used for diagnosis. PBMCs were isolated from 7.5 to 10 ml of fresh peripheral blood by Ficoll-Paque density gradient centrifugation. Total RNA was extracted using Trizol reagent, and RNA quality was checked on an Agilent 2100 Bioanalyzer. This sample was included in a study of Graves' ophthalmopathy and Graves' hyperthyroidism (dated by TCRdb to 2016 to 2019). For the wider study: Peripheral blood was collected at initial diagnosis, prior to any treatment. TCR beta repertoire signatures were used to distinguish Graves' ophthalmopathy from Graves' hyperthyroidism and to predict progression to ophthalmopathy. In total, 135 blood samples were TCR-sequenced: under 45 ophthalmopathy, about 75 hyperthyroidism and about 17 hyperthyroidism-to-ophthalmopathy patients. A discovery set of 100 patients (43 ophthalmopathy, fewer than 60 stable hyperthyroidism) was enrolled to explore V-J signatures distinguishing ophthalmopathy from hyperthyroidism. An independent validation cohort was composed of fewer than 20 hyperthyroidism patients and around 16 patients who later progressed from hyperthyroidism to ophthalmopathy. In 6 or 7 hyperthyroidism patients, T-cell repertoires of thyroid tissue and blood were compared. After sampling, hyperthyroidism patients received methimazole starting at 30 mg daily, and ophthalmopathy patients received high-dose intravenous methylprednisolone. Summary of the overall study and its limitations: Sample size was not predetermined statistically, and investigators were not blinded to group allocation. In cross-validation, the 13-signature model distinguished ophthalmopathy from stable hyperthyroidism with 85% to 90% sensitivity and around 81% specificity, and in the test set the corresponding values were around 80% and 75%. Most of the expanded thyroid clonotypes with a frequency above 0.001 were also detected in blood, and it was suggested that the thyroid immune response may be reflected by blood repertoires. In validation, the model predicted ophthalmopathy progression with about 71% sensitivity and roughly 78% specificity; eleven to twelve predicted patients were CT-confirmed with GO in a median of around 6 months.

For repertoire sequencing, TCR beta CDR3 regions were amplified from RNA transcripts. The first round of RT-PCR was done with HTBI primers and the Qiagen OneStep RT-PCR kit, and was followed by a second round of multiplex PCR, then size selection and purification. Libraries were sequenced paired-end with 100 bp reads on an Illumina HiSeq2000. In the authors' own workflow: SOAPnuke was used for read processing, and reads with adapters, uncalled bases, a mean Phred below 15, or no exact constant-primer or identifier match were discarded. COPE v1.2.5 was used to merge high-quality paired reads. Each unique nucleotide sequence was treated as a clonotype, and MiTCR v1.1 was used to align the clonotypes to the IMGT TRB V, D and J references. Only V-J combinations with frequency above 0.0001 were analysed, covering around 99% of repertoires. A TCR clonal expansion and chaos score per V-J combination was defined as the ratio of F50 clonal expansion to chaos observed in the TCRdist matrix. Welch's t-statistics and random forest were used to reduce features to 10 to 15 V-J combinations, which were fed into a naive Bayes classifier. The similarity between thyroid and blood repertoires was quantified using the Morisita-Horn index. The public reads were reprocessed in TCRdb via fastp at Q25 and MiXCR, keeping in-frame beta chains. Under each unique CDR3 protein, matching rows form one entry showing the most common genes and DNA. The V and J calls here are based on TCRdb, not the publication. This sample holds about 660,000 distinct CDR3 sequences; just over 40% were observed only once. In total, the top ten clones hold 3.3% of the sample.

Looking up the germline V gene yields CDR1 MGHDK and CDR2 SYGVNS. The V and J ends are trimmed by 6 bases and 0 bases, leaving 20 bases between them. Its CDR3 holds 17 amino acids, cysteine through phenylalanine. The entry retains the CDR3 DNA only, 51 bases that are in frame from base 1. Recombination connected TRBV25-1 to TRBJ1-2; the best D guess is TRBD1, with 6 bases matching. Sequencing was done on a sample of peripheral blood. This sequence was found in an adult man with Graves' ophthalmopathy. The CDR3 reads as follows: CASSVDDRSLANYGYTF. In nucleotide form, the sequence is TGTGCCAGCAGCGTTGATGACAGGAGCTTAGCTAACTATGGCTACACCTTC.